These T cell receptor beta chains were read from a single sample in a study of blood T cell repertoires in COVID-19. The repertoire was sequenced with immunoSEQ multiplex PCR; TCRdb's copy has only in-frame clones and lacks some. The sample includes under 250,000 clones, 84% of them seen just once. Sequencing was done on a sample of peripheral blood. The receptors stem from a man aged 45-60 years with active or convalescent COVID-19. Both conserved end residues are part of each CDR3. D genes are given only for firm matches. Not all rows give a size; the values are once, few, many and, for expanded clones, a class.

J: TRBJ2-5; size: NA; V: TRBV18; D: NA; CDR3: CASSKGIEETQYF; DNA: TGTGCCAGCTCAAAGGGGATTGAAGAGACCCAGTACTTC
J: TRBJ2-5; size: NA; V: TRBV5-1; D: TRBD2; CDR3: CASSGGSGEETQYF; DNA: TGCGCCAGCAGCGGGGGTAGCGGGGAAGAGACCCAGTACTTC
J: TRBJ1-4; size: NA; V: TRBV7-2; D: NA; CDR3: CASGGGGEKLFF; DNA: TGTGCCAGCGGTGGGGGGGGTGAAAAACTGTTTTTT
J: TRBJ2-1; size: NA; V: TRBV7-5; D: NA; CDR3: CVRSLGDTGSSYNEQFF; DNA: TGTGTCAGAAGCTTAGGGGATACAGGGAGCTCCTACAATGAGCAGTTCTTC
J: TRBJ1-5; size: NA; V: TRBV21-1; D: NA; CDR3: CASSKPTQFSNQPQHF; DNA: TGTGCCAGCAGCAAACCCACACAGTTTAGCAATCAGCCCCAGCATTTT
J: TRBJ2-2; size: NA; V: TRBV28; D: NA; CDR3: CASSPGGAPVTGELFF; DNA: TGTGCCAGCAGCCCCGGAGGGGCCCCAGTCACCGGGGAGCTGTTTTTT
J: TRBJ2-2; size: NA; V: TRBV28; D: TRBD2; CDR3: CASSPEREGSWNTGELFF; DNA: TGTGCCAGCAGTCCTGAGCGGGAGGGGTCTTGGAACACCGGGGAGCTGTTTTTT
J: TRBJ1-4; size: NA; V: TRBV6-2/TRBV6-3; D: TRBD1; CDR3: CASSYSWDSEKLFF; DNA: TGTGCCAGCAGTTACTCGTGGGACAGTGAAAAGCTGTTTTTT
J: TRBJ1-2; size: NA; V: TRBV29-1; D: TRBD1; CDR3: CSTRTGEDYGYTF; DNA: TGCAGCACAAGGACAGGGGAAGACTATGGCTACACCTTC
J: TRBJ1-1; size: NA; V: TRBV3-1/TRBV3-2; D: NA; CDR3: CASSQEGHFEAFF; DNA: TGTGCCAGCAGCCAAGAGGGCCACTTTGAAGCTTTCTTT
J: TRBJ2-3; size: NA; V: TRBV6-2/TRBV6-3; D: TRBD2; CDR3: CASSPGTSGETDTQYF; DNA: TGTGCCAGCAGTCCGGGGACTAGCGGGGAGACAGATACGCAGTATTTT
J: TRBJ1-1; size: NA; V: TRBV7-9; D: NA; CDR3: CASSLDPTVSMNTEAFF; DNA: TGTGCCAGCAGCTTAGACCCAACAGTATCCATGAACACTGAAGCTTTCTTT
J: TRBJ1-2; size: NA; V: TRBV6-2/TRBV6-3; D: NA; CDR3: CASSYGAYGYTF; DNA: TGTGCCAGCAGTTACGGGGCCTATGGCTACACCTTC
J: TRBJ2-1; size: once; V: TRBV7-3; D: NA; CDR3: CASSLTGHTYNEQFF; DNA: TGTGCCAGCAGCTTAACTGGACATACATACAATGAGCAGTTCTTC
J: TRBJ2-3; size: NA; V: TRBV9; D: NA; CDR3: CASSPGGRTDTQYF; DNA: TGTGCCAGCAGCCCGGGGGGCCGGACAGATACGCAGTATTTT
J: TRBJ1-4; size: NA; V: TRBV5-1; D: NA; CDR3: CASSLQGGEKLFF; DNA: TGCGCCAGCAGCTTGCAGGGAGGCGAAAAACTGTTTTTT
J: TRBJ2-5; size: NA; V: TRBV2; D: NA; CDR3: CASSEYETQYF; DNA: TGTGCCAGCAGTGAGTATGAGACCCAGTACTTC
J: TRBJ2-5; size: NA; V: TRBV15; D: NA; CDR3: CATSRGARETQYF; DNA: TGTGCCACCAGCAGAGGGGCCAGGGAGACCCAGTACTTC
J: TRBJ2-2; size: NA; V: TRBV5-1; D: TRBD1; CDR3: CASSLAGTGSGELFF; DNA: TGCGCCAGCAGCTTGGCAGGGACAGGGTCCGGGGAGCTGTTTTTT
J: TRBJ1-6; size: NA; V: TRBV13; D: NA; CDR3: CASSLAPRGTGYNSPLHF; DNA: TGTGCCAGCAGCTTAGCCCCACGGGGGACCGGTTATAATTCACCCCTCCACTTT
J: TRBJ2-5; size: NA; V: TRBV28; D: TRBD2; CDR3: CASRRLAGAPQGETQYF; DNA: TGTGCCAGCAGACGACTAGCGGGAGCTCCTCAGGGGGAGACCCAGTACTTC
J: TRBJ2-3; size: NA; V: TRBV2; D: TRBD2; CDR3: CASSGLTSGATDTQYF; DNA: TGTGCCAGCAGTGGGTTGACTAGCGGGGCAACAGATACGCAGTATTTT